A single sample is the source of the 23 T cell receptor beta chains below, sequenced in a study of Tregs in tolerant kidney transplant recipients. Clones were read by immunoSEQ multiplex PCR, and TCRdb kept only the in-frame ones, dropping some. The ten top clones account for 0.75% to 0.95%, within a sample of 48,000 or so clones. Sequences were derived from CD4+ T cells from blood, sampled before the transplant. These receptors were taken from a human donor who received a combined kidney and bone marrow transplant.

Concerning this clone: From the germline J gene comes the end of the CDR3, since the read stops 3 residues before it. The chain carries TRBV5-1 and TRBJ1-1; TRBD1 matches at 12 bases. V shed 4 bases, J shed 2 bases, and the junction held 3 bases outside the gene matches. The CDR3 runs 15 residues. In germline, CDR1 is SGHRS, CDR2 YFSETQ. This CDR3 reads CASSRGTGGNTEAFF. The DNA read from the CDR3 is TGCGCCAGCAGCAGAGGGACAGGGGGCAACACTGAA. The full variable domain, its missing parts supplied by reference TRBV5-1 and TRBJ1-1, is KAGVTQTPRYLIKTRGQQVTLSCSPISGHRSVSWYQQTPGQGLQFLFEYFSETQRNKGNFPGRFSGRQFSNSRSEMNVSTLELGDSALYLCASSRGTGGNTEAFFGQGTRLTVV.

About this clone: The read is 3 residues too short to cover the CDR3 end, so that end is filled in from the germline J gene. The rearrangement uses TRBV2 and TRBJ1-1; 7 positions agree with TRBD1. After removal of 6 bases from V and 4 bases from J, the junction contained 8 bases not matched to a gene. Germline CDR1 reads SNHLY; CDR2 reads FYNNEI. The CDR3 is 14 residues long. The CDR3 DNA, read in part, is TGTGCCAGCAGAGCCACAGGGGAGATCACTGAA. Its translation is CASRATGEITE. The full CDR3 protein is CASRATGEITEAFF.

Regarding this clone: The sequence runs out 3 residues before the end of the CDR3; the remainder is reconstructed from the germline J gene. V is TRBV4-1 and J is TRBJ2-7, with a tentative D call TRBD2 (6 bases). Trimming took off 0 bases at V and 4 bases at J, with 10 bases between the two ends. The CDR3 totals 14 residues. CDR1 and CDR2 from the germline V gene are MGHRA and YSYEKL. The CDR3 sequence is CASSQDETRYEQYF. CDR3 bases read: TGCGCCAGCAGCCAAGACGAGACTAGATACGAG.

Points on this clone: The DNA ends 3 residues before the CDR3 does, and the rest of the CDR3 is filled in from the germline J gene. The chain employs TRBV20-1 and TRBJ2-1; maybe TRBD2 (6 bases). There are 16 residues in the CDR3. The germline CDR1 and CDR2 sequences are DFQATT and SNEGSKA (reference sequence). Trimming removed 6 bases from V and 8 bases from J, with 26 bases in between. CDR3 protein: CSASRTTRRMAYEQFF. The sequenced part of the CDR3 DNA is TGCAGTGCCTCTAGAACGACTAGGCGGATGGCGTATGAG.

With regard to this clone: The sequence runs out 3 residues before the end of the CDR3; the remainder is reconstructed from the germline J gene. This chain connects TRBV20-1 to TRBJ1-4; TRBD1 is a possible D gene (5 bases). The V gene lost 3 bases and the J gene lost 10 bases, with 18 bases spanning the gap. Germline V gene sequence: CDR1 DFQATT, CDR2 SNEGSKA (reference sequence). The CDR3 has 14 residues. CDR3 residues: CSARSGSGRAKLFF. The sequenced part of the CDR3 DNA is TGCAGTGCTAGGTCAGGGTCCGGGAGGGCAAAA.

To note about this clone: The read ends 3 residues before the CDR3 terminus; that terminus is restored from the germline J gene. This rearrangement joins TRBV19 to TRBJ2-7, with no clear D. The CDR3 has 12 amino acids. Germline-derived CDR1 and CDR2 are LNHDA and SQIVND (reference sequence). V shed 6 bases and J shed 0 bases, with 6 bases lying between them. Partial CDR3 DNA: TGTGCCAGTAGAAGCTACTCCTACGAG. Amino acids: CASRSYSYE. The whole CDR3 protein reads CASRSYSYEQYF.

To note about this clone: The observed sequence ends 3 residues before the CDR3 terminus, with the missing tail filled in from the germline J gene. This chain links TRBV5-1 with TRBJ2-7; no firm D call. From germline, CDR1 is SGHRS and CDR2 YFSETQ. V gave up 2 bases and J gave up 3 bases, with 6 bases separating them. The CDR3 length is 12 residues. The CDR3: CASSFSGYEQYF. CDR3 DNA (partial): TGCGCCAGCAGCTTCTCGGGCTACGAG.

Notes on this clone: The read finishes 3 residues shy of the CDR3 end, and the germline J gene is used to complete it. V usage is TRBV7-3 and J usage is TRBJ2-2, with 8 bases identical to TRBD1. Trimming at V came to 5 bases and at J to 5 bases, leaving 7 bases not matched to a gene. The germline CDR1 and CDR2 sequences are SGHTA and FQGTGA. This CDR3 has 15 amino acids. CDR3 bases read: TGTGCCAGCAGCAACACCGGGACAGGAACCGGGGAG. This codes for CASSNTGTGTGE. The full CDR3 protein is CASSNTGTGTGELFF.

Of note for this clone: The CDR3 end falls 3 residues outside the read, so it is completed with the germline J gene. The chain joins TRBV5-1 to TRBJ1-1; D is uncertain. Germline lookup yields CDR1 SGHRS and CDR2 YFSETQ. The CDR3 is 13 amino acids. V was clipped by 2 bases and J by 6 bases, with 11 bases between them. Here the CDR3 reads CASSLGWTAEAFF. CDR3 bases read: TGCGCCAGCAGCTTAGGGTGGACTGCTGAA.

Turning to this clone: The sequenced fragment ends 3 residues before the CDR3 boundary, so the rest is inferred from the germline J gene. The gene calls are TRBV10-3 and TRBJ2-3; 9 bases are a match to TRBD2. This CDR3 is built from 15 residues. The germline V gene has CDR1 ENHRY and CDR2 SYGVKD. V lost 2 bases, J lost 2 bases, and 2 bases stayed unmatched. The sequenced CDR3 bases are TGTGCCATCAGTGAGGAGCGGGAGGCCACAGATACG. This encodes CAISEEREATDT. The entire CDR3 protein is CAISEEREATDTQYF.

CDR3 DNA, as far as it was read: TGCAGTGGGGGACTAGATGAATACGAG. Protein: CSGGLDEYE. The full CDR3 protein reads CSGGLDEYEQYF. The J gene is TRBJ2-7, the V gene TRBV20-1, with TRBD2 matching over 8 bases. The read comes to an end 3 residues before the CDR3 does, leaving the germline J gene to fill in the end. After removal of 7 bases from V and 4 bases from J, the junction contained 6 bases not matched to a gene. Looked up from germline, CDR1 is DFQATT and CDR2 is SNEGSKA (reference sequence). The CDR3 spans 12 residues.

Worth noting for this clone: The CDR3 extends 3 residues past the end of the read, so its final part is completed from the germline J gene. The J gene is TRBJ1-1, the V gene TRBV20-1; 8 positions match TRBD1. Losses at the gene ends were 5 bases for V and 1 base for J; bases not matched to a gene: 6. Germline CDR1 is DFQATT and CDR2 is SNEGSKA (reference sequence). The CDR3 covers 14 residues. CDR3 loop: CSAGQGTGNTEAFF. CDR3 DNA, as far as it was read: TGCAGTGCTGGCCAAGGGACAGGGAACACTGAA.

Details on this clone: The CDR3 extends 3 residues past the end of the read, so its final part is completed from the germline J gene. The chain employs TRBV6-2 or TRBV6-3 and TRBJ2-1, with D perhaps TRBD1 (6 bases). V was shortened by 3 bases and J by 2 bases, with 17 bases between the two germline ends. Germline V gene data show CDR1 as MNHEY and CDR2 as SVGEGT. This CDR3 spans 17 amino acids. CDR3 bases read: TGTGCCAGCAGTTATGGGGGCCCAGGGAGCGCCTACAATGAG. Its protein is CASSYGGPGSAYNE. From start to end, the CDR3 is CASSYGGPGSAYNEQFF.

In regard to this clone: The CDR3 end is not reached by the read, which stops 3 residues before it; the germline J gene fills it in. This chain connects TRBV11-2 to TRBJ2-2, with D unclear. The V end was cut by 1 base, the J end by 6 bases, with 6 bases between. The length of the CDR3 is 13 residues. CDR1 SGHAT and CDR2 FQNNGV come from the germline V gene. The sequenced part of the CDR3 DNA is TGTGCCAGCAGCTTAGTACGGTCCGGGGAG. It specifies CASSLVRSGE. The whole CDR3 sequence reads CASSLVRSGELFF.

Here the CDR3 reads CASSAGGGSYEQYF. The sequenced CDR3 bases are TGTGCCAGCAGTGCCGGCGGGGGCTCCTACGAG. V gene TRBV2 combines with J gene TRBJ2-7; 7 positions match TRBD2. The read ends 3 residues early relative to the CDR3; the germline J gene fills the gap. This CDR3 spans 14 amino acids. J gave up 0 bases and V 4 bases, and 3 bases lay outside the gene matches. Germline V lookup: CDR1 SNHLY, CDR2 FYNNEI.

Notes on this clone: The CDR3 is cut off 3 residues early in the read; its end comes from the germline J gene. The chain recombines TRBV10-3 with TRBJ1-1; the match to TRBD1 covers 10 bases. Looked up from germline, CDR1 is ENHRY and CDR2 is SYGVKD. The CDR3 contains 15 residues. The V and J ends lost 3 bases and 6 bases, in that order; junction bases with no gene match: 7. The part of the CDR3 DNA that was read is TGTGCCATCAGTGACCAAACCGGGACAGGGGCTGAA. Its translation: CAISDQTGTGAE. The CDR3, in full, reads CAISDQTGTGAEAFF.

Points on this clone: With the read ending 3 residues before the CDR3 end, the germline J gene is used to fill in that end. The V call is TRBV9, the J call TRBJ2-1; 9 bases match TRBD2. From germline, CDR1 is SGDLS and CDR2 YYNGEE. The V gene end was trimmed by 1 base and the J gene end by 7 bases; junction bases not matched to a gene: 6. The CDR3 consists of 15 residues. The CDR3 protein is CASSVSSSGINEQFF. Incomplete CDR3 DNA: TGTGCCAGCAGCGTAAGCTCTAGCGGGATAAATGAG.

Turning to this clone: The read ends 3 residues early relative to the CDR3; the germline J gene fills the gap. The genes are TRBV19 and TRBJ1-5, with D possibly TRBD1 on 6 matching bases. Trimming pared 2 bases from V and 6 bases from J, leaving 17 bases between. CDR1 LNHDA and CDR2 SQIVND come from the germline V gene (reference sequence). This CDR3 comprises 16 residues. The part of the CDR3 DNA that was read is TGTGCCAGTAGTATAACGGCCAGGGGCCAGGGTCAGCCC. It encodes CASSITARGQGQP. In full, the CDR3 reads CASSITARGQGQPQHF. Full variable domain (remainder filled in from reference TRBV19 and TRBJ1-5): DGGITQSPKYLFRKEGQNVTLSCEQNLNHDAMYWYRQDPGQGLRLIYYSQIVNDFQKGDIAEGYSVSREKKESFPLTVTSAQKNPTAFYLCASSITARGQGQPQHFGDGTRLSIL.

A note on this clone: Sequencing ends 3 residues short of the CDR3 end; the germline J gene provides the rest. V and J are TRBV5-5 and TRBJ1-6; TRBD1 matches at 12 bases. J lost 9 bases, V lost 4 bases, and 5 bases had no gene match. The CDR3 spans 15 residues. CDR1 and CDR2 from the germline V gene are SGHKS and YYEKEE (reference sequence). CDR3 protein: CASSRGQGAGSPLHF. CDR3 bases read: TGTGCCAGCAGCAGGGGACAGGGGGCAGGTTCACCC.

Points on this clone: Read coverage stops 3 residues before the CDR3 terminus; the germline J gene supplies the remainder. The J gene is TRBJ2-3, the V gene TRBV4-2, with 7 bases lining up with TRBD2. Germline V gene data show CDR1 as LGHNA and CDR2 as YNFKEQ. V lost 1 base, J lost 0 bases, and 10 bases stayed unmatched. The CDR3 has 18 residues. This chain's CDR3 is CASSQARGEHKSTDTQYF. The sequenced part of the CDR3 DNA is TGTGCCAGCAGCCAAGCCCGGGGGGAACACAAAAGCACAGATACG.

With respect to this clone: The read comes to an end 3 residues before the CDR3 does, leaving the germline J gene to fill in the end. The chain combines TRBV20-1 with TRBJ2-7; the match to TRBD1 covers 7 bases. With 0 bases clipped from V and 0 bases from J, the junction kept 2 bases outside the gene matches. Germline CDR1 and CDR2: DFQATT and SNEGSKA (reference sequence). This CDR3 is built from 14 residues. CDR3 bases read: TGCAGTGCTAGAGAACAGGGGTCCTCCTACGAG. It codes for CSAREQGSSYE. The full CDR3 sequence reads CSAREQGSSYEQYF.

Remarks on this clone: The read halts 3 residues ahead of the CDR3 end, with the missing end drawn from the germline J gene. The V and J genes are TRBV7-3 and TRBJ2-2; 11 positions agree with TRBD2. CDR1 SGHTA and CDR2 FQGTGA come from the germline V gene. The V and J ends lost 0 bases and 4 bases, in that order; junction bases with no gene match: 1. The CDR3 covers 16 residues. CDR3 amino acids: CASSLTSGRATGELFF. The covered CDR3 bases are TGTGCCAGCAGCTTAACTAGCGGGAGGGCCACCGGGGAG.

The sequenced CDR3 bases are TGTGCCAGCTCACCGCCGTCTAGCGGGAGTCTCCACGAG. It is translated as CASSPPSSGSLHE. The full CDR3 is CASSPPSSGSLHEQYF. The V and J genes are TRBV18 and TRBJ2-7; TRBD2 matches 10 bases. The read finishes 3 residues shy of the CDR3 end, and the germline J gene is used to complete it. The CDR3 consists of 16 residues. Germline CDR1 and CDR2: KGHSH and LQKENI. V lost 3 bases to trimming and J lost 5 bases; unmatched junction nucleotides: 10.